This entry describes one TCR beta chain. The antigen remains undetermined. The CDR3 loop spans 14 amino acids. Germline CDR1 and CDR2: LNHNV and YYDKDF (reference sequence). The V and J ends lost 0 bases and 3 bases, in that order; junction bases with no gene match: 1. TCRdb re-derived calls from the RT-PCR reads in MiXCR, one entry per CDR3 protein. The sample holds 650,000 to 850,000 distinct CDR3 sequences, around 14% seen once. This sample stems from a study of response to subunit inactivated influenza vaccine. Regarding the study as a whole: Researchers suggested that each seasonal influenza vaccination recruits few new T cells.

This sequence was found in a man in his fifties who received an inactivated influenza vaccine. The gene calls are TRBV15 and TRBJ2-7; 8 nucleotides line up with TRBD1. The sample was PBMCs from blood, taken 14 days before vaccination. The CDR3 loop reads CATSRDDRGYEQYF. The CDR3 DNA is TGTGCCACCAGCAGAGACGACAGGGGCTACGAGCAGTACTTC.